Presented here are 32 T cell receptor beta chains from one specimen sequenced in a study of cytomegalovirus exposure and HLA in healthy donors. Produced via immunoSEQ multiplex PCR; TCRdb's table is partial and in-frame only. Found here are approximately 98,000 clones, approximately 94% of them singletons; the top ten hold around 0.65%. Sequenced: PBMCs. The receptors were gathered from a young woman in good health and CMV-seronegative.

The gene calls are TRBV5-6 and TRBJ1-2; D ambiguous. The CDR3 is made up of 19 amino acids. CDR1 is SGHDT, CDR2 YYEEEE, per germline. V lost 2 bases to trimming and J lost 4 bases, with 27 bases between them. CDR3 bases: TGTGCCAGCAGCTTTAGTGGTGCCCGATCACAACCCCGGGGCTATGGCTACACCTTC. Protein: CASSFSGARSQPRGYGYTF. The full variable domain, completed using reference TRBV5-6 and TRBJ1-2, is DAGVTQSPTHLIKTRGQQVTLRCSPKSGHDTVSWYQQALGQGPQFIFQYYEEEERQRGNFPDRFSGHQFPNYSSELNVNALLLGDSALYLCASSFSGARSQPRGYGYTFGSGTRLTVV.

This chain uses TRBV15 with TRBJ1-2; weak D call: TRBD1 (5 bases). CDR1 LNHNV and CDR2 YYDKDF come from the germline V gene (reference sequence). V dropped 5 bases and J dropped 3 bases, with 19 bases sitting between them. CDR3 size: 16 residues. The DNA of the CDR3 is TGTGCCACCAGCCCCCCCCAGGGAACGGCCTACTATGGCTACACCTTC. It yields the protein CATSPPQGTAYYGYTF. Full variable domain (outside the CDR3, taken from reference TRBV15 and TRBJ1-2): DAMVIQNPRYQVTQFGKPVTLSCSQTLNHNVMYWYQQKSSQAPKLLFHYYDKDFNNEADTPDNFQSRRPNTSFCFLDIRSPGLGDTAMYLCATSPPQGTAYYGYTFGSGTRLTVV.

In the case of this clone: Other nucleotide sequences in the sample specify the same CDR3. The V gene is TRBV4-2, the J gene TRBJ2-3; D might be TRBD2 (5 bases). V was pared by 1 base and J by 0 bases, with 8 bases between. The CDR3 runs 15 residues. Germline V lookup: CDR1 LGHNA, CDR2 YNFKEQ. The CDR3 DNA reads TGTGCCAGCAGCCAAGGGACTCTTAGCACAGATACGCAGTATTTT. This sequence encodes CASSQGTLSTDTQYF.

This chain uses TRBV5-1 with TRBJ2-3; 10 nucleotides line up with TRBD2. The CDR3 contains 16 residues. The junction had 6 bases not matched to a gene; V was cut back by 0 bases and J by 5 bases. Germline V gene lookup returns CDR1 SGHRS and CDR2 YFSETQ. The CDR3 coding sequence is TGCGCCAGCAGCTTGGGAACTAGCGGGGCTGGAGATACGCAGTATTTT. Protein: CASSLGTSGAGDTQYF.

This CDR3 is CASSVVGGAIHDEQFF. The CDR3 region has the DNA TGTGCCAGCAGCGTAGTTGGGGGGGCAATCCATGATGAGCAGTTCTTC. The chain has TRBV9 and TRBJ2-1, with D possibly matching TRBD2 (7 bases). Germline V gives CDR1 SGDLS, CDR2 YYNGEE. V was clipped by 0 bases and J by 8 bases, with 18 bases between them. This CDR3 contains 16 residues.

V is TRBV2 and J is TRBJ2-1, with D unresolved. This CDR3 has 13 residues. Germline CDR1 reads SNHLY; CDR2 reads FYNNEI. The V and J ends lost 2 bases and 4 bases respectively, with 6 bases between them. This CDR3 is CASSEPVYNEQFF. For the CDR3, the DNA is TGTGCCAGCAGTGAACCGGTTTACAATGAGCAGTTCTTC.

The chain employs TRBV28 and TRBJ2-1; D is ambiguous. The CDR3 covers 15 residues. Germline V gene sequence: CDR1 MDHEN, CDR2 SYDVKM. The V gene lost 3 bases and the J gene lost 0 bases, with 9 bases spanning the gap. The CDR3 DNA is TGTGCCAGCAGTTTGAGGCCTAACTCCTACAATGAGCAGTTCTTC. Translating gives CASSLRPNSYNEQFF.

In DNA form, the CDR3 reads TGTGCCAGCAAGACAGGGGCCACTGAAGCTTTCTTT. It translates to CASKTGATEAFF. The chain recombines TRBV6-6 with TRBJ1-1, with 8 bases matching TRBD1. J lost 4 bases, V lost 7 bases, and 2 bases had no gene match. The germline CDR1 and CDR2 sequences are MNHNY and SVGAGI (reference sequence). The CDR3 runs to 12 residues.

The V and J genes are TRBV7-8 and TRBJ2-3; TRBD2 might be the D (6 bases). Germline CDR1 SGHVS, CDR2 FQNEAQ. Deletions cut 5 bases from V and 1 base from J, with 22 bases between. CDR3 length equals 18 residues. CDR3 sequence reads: CASSADLPPTRGTDTQYF. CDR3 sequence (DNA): TGTGCCAGCAGCGCAGACCTACCGCCGACTAGGGGCACAGATACGCAGTATTTT.

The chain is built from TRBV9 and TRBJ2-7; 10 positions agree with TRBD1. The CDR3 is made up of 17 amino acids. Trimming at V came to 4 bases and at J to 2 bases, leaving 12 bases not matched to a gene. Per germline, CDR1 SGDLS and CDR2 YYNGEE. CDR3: CASSSPGQGPGAYEQYF. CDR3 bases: TGTGCCAGCAGCTCTCCGGGACAGGGGCCAGGGGCCTACGAGCAGTACTTC.

The CDR3 DNA reads TGTGCCAGTAGTATGTTCGGGCAGGGCGACGTAGTGGCCCAGCATTTT. This translates into CASSMFGQGDVVAQHF. The chain links TRBV19 to TRBJ1-5; the D gene is possibly TRBD1 (5 bases). V shed 3 bases and J shed 11 bases, with 23 bases lying between them. The CDR3 has 16 residues. Germline V CDR1 and CDR2: LNHDA, SQIVND (reference sequence).

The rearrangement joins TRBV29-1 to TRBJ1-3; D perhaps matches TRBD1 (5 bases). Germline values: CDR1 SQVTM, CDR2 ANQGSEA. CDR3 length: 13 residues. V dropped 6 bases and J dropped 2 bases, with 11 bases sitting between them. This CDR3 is CSVRDSAGNTIYF. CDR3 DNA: TGCAGCGTGAGAGACAGTGCTGGAAACACCATATATTTT.

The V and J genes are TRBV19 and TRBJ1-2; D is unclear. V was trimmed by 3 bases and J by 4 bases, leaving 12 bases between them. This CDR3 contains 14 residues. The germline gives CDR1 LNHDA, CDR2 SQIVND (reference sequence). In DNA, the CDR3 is TGTGCCAGTAGTATGGCAGGCACCGCCTATGGCTACACCTTC. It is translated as CASSMAGTAYGYTF.

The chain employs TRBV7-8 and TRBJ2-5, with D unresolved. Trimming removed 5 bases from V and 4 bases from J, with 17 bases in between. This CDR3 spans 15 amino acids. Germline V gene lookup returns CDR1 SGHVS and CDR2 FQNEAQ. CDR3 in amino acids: CASSPQAPRGETQYF. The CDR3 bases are TGTGCCAGCAGCCCCCAAGCCCCGCGTGGAGAGACCCAGTACTTC.

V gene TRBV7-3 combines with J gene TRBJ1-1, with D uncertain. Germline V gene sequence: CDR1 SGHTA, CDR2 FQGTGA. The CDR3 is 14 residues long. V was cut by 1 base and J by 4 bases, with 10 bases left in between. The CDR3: CASSLMGAGTEAFF. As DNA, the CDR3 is TGTGCCAGCAGCTTAATGGGCGCAGGCACTGAAGCTTTCTTT.

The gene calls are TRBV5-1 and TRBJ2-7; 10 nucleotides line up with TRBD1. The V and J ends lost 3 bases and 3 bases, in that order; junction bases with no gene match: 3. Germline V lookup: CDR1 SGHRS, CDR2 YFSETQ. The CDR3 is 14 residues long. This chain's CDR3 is CASSWGQGIYEQYF. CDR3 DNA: TGCGCCAGCAGCTGGGGACAGGGGATCTACGAGCAGTACTTC. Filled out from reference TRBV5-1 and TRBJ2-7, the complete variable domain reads KAGVTQTPRYLIKTRGQQVTLSCSPISGHRSVSWYQQTPGQGLQFLFEYFSETQRNKGNFPGRFSGRQFSNSRSEMNVSTLELGDSALYLCASSWGQGIYEQYFGPGTRLTVT.

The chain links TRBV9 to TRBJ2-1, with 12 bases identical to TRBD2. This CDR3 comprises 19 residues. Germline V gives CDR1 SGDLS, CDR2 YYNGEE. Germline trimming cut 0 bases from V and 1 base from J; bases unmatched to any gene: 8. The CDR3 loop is CASSVDTTGTSGSYNEQFF. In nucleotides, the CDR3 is TGTGCCAGCAGCGTAGATACCACCGGGACTAGCGGGTCCTACAATGAGCAGTTCTTC. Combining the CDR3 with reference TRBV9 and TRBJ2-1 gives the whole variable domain DSGVTQTPKHLITATGQRVTLRCSPRSGDLSVYWYQQSLDQGLQFLIQYYNGEERAKGNILERFSAQQFPDLHSELNLSSLELGDSALYFCASSVDTTGTSGSYNEQFFGPGTRLTVL.

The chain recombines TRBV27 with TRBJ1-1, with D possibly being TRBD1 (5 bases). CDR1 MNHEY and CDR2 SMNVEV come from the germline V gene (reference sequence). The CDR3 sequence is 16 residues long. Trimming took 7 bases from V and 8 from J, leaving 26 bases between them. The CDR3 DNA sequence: TGTGCCAGCACTAAACTAGGACGGGGGAGTGGGTCAGAAGCTTTCTTT. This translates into CASTKLGRGSGSEAFF.

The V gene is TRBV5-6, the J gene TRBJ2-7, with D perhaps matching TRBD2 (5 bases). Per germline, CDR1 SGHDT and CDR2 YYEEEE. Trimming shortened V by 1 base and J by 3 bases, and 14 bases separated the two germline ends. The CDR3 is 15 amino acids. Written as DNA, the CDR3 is TGTGCCAGCAGCTTGAGCCCCGTAGGGAGCTACGAGCAGTACTTC. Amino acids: CASSLSPVGSYEQYF.

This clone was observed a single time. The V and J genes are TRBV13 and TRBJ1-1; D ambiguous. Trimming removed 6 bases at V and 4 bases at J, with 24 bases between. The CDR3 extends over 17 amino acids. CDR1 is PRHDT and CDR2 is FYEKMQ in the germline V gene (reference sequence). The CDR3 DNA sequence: TGTGCCAGCAGTCAAATCTGGGGAACTCACGAGGGCACTGAAGCTTTCTTT. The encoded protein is CASSQIWGTHEGTEAFF.

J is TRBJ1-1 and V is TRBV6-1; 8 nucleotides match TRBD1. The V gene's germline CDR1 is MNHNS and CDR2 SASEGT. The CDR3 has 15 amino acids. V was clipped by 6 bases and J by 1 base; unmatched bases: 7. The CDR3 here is CASRAGQGQNTEAFF. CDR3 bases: TGTGCCAGCAGGGCAGGACAGGGCCAGAACACTGAAGCTTTCTTT.

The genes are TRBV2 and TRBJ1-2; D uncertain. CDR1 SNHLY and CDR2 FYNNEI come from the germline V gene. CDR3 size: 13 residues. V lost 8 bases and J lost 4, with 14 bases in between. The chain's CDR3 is CASGRVVAYGYTF. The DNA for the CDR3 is TGTGCCAGCGGGAGGGTGGTTGCCTATGGCTACACCTTC.

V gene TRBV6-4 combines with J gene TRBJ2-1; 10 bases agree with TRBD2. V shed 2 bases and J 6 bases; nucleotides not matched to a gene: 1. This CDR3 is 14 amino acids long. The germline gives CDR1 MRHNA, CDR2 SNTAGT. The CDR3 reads CASSDERGGNEQFF. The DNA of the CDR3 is TGTGCCAGCAGTGACGAGCGGGGGGGCAATGAGCAGTTCTTC.

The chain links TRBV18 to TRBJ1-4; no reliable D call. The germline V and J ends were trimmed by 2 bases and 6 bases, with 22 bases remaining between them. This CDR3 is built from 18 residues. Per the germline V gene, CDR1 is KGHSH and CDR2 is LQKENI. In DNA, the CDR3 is TGTGCCAGCTCACCATTTGCGGCATTTTTTGACTCGGATGAAAAACTGTTTTTT. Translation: CASSPFAAFFDSDEKLFF.

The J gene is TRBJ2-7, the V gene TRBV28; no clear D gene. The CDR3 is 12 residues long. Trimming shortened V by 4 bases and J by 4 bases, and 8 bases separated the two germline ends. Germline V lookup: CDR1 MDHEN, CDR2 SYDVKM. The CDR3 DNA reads TGTGCCAGCAGTTGGCAGTCTTACGAGCAGTACTTC. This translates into CASSWQSYEQYF.

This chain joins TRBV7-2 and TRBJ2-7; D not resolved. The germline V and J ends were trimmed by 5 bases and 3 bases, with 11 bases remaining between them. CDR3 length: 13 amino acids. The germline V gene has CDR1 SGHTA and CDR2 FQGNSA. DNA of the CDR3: TGTGCCAGCAGCCCAACCGTACTCTACGAGCAGTACTTC. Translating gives CASSPTVLYEQYF.

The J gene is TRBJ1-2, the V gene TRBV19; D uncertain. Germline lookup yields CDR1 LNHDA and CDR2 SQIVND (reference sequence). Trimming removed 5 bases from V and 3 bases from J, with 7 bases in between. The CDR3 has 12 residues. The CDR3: CASSGLDYGYTF. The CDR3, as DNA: TGTGCCAGTAGTGGACTAGACTATGGCTACACCTTC.

CDR3 region: CASSDPRTGSNEQFF. The CDR3 nucleotides read TGTGCCAGCAGTGATCCCCGGACAGGGTCGAATGAGCAGTTCTTC. The chain couples TRBV2 to TRBJ2-1; 8 nucleotides match TRBD1. This CDR3 spans 15 amino acids. V lost 3 bases and J lost 7; bases outside the gene matches: 8. The germline CDR1 and CDR2 sequences are SNHLY and FYNNEI.

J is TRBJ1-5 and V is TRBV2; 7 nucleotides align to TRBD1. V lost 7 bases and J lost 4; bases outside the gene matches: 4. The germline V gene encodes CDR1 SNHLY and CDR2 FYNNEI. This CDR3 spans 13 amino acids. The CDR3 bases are TGTGCCAGCACCTCCAGGGGGAATCAGCCCCAGCATTTT. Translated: CASTSRGNQPQHF.

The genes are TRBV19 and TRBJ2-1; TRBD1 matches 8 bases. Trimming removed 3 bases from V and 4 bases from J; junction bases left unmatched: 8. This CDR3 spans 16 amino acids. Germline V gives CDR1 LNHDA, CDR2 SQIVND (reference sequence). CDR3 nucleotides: TGTGCCAGTAGTATGTCGGCGGGACAGGTGTACAATGAGCAGTTCTTC. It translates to CASSMSAGQVYNEQFF.

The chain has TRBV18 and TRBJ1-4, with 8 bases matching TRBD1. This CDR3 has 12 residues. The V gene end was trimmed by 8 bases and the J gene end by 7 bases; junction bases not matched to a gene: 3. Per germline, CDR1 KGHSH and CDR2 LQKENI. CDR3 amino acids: CASGQGSEKLFF. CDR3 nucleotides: TGTGCCAGCGGACAGGGATCTGAAAAACTGTTTTTT. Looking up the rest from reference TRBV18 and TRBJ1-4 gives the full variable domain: NAGVMQNPRHLVRRRGQEARLRCSPMKGHSHVYWYRQLPEEGLKFMVYLQKENIIDESGMPKERFSAEFPKEGPSILRIQQVVRGDSAAYFCASGQGSEKLFFGSGTQLSVL.

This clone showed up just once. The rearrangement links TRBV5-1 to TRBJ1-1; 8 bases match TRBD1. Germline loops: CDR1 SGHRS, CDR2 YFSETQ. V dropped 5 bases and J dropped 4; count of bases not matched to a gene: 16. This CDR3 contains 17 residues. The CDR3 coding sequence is TGCGCCAGCAGACCCAAGGTCGGGACAGGACGGGGCACTGAAGCTTTCTTT. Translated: CASRPKVGTGRGTEAFF.